This T cell receptor beta chain was retrieved from a study of blood T cell repertoires in COVID-19. Study overall: Sources were T cells, B-cell-depleted T cells, or PBMCs; the material itself was cDNA or gDNA.

Seattle enrolled patients during active infection and tracked them longitudinally. This clone is a singleton in its sample. Unmatched junction bases numbered 11, after V lost 5 bases and J lost 2 bases. CDR1 and CDR2 from the germline V gene are SNHLY and FYNNEI. The length of the CDR3 is 16 residues. Libraries were prepared by immunoSEQ multiplex PCR; TCRdb keeps only in-frame clonotypes and omits some of them. The top ten hold 7% of the sample, which has about 170,000 clones, 82% seen once. The receptor was isolated from a woman aged 40-49 years with COVID-19, enrolled during active disease. Sequences were obtained from peripheral blood. This chain uses TRBV2 with TRBJ2-5; 7 nucleotides match TRBD1. Here the CDR3 DNA reads TGTGCCAGCAGTTTCCGGACAGGTCCCACTCAAGAGACCCAGTACTTC. It yields the protein CASSFRTGPTQETQYF.